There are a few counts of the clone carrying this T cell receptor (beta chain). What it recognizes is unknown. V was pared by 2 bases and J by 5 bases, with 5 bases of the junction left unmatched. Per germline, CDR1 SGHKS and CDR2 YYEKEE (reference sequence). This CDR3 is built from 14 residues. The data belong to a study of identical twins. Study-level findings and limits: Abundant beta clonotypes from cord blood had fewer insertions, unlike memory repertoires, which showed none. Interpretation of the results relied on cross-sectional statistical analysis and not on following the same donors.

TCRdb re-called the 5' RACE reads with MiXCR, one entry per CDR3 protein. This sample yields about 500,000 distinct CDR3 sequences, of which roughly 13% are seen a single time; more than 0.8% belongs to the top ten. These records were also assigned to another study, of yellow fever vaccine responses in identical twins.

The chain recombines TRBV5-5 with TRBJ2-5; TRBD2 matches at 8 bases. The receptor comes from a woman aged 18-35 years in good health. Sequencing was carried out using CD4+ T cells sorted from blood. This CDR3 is CASSFIREGETQYF. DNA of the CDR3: TGTGCCAGCAGCTTTATCCGGGAGGGGGAGACCCAGTACTTC.